The 26 T cell receptor beta chains given below trace back to one sample, sequenced in a study of blood T cell repertoires in COVID-19. The protocol was immunoSEQ multiplex PCR, while the TCRdb copy is restricted to in-frame clones and leaves out a portion. The sample records just under 65,000 clones, about 80% being singletons. The sequenced sample was peripheral blood. Receptors were obtained from a man between 60 and 75 years old with COVID-19, enrolled during active disease.

The chain is built from TRBV28 and TRBJ2-1; 9 bases are shared with TRBD1. This CDR3 contains 16 residues. Germline V lookup: CDR1 MDHEN, CDR2 SYDVKM. V trimming: 6 bases; J trimming: 5 bases; junction bases outside the gene matches: 11. CDR3 nucleotide sequence: TGTGCCAGCAGCCGGTCGACAGGGGGAAGGGACAATGAGCAGTTCTTC. It specifies CASSRSTGGRDNEQFF. Based on the CDR3 plus reference TRBV28 and TRBJ2-1, the full variable domain is DVKVTQSSRYLVKRTGEKVFLECVQDMDHENMFWYRQDPGLGLRLIYFSYDVKMKEKGDIPEGYSVSREKKERFSLILESASTNQTSMYLCASSRSTGGRDNEQFFGPGTRLTVL.

V usage is TRBV7-3 and J usage is TRBJ2-1; 8 positions agree with TRBD2. The CDR3 has 15 amino acids. The junction had 11 bases not matched to a gene; V was cut back by 6 bases and J by 7 bases. Germline assignment: CDR1 SGHTA and CDR2 FQGTGA. CDR3 loop: CASRDSGTRGNEQFF. Here the CDR3 DNA reads TGTGCCAGCAGGGATTCCGGGACTAGGGGGAATGAGCAGTTCTTC. Variable domain in full (rest from reference TRBV7-3 and TRBJ2-1): GAGVSQTPSNKVTEKGKYVELRCDPISGHTALYWYRQSLGQGPEFLIYFQGTGAADDSGLPNDRFFAVRPEGSVSTLKIQRTERGDSAVYLCASRDSGTRGNEQFFGPGTRLTVL.

This chain connects TRBV3-1 (or the pseudogene TRBV3-2) to TRBJ1-2; TRBD1 agrees at 9 bases. The CDR3 is 16 amino acids. The V gene end was trimmed by 5 bases and the J gene end by 1 base; junction bases not matched to a gene: 8. Germline loops: CDR1 LGHDT, CDR2 YNNKEL (reference sequence). This CDR3 is CASSGVPGQGNYGYTF. In DNA form, the CDR3 reads TGTGCCAGCAGCGGGGTCCCGGGACAGGGTAACTATGGCTACACCTTC.

In this sample, this clone turned up once. The rearrangement links TRBV4-1 to TRBJ2-1; D may be TRBD2 (6 bases). V was trimmed by 3 bases and J by 5 bases, leaving 14 bases between them. From germline, CDR1 is MGHRA and CDR2 YSYEKL. CDR3 length equals 15 residues. CDR3 sequence: CASSHGRGINNEQFF. In nucleotides, the CDR3 is TGCGCCAGCAGCCATGGGCGGGGAATTAACAATGAGCAGTTCTTC.

The J gene is TRBJ1-6, the V gene TRBV5-1, with a tentative D call TRBD1 (5 bases). CDR3 length equals 17 residues. V was cut by 4 bases and J by 2 bases, with 16 bases left in between. CDR1 and CDR2 (germline): SGHRS, YFSETQ. CDR3 residues: CASSPQGRQAYNSPLHF. The CDR3 bases are TGCGCCAGCAGCCCCCAGGGCCGTCAGGCCTATAATTCACCCCTCCACTTT.

This clone was counted a few times. The chain uses TRBV7-3 and TRBJ1-6, with D unresolved. V dropped 5 bases and J dropped 9 bases, with 11 bases sitting between them. CDR1 and CDR2 (germline): SGHTA, FQGTGA. The CDR3 loop spans 13 amino acids. The CDR3, as DNA: TGTGCCAGCAGCCCAATGGCGGGTTCACCCCTCCACTTT. Its protein product is CASSPMAGSPLHF.

The rearrangement uses TRBV6-5 and TRBJ2-2; weak D call: TRBD2 (7 bases). The CDR3 runs to 15 residues. Trimming took 0 bases from V and 7 from J, leaving 12 bases between them. Germline CDR1 MNHEY, CDR2 SVGAGI. CDR3 bases: TGTGCCAGCAGTTACTCGGGGGGGCCTGTCGGGGAGCTGTTTTTT. This gives the protein CASSYSGGPVGELFF.

The chain couples TRBV10-2 to TRBJ1-1; 10 bases line up with TRBD1. J was trimmed by 6 bases and V by 8 bases; bases with no gene match: 9. This CDR3 contains 14 residues. The germline V gene encodes CDR1 WSHSY and CDR2 SAAADI. Here the CDR3 DNA reads TGCGCCAGCCGAACCGGGACAGGGGACCCTGAAGCTTTCTTT. Protein product: CASRTGTGDPEAFF.

This clone was observed a single time. CDR3 nucleotides: TGTGCCAGCAGCTTACAGGGGGCGCGGGGCTATGGCTACACCTTC. Translating it yields CASSLQGARGYGYTF. This chain uses TRBV5-4 with TRBJ1-2; TRBD1 agrees at 9 bases. This CDR3 is 15 amino acids long. J was trimmed by 4 bases and V by 2 bases; bases with no gene match: 6. The V gene's germline CDR1 is SGHNT and CDR2 YYREEE (reference sequence).

The gene calls are TRBV24-1 and TRBJ2-3, with TRBD1 identical over 7 bases. Germline V gene lookup returns CDR1 KGHDR and CDR2 SFDVKD. The V segment lost 4 bases and the J segment 6 bases; nucleotides outside the gene matches: 12. This CDR3 comprises 16 residues. The CDR3 nucleotides are TGTGCCACCAGTGACTTTCCCGGACAGGACTGGGATACGCAGTATTTT. Amino acids: CATSDFPGQDWDTQYF.

The V call is TRBV12-5, the J call TRBJ2-1; no clear D. V dropped 0 bases and J dropped 4 bases, with 4 bases sitting between them. Germline assignment: CDR1 LGHNT and CDR2 FRNRAP. The CDR3 contains 13 residues. The CDR3, as DNA: TGTGCTAGTGGTTTGGTACTATACAATGAGCAGTTCTTC. Protein sequence: CASGLVLYNEQFF. Complete variable domain (other parts from reference TRBV12-5 and TRBJ2-1): DARVTQTPRHKVTEMGQEVTMRCQPILGHNTVFWYRQTMMQGLELLAYFRNRAPLDDSGMPKDRFSAEMPDATLATLKIQPSEPRDSAVYFCASGLVLYNEQFFGPGTRLTVL.

This rearrangement joins TRBV3-1 (or the pseudogene TRBV3-2) to TRBJ2-1; D is possibly TRBD1 (6 bases). V was cut by 8 bases and J by 3 bases, with 11 bases left in between. Germline V gene data show CDR1 as LGHDT and CDR2 as YNNKEL (reference sequence). CDR3 length: 13 residues. Here the CDR3 reads CASGGHGYNEQFF. DNA of the CDR3: TGTGCCAGCGGGGGCCACGGCTACAATGAGCAGTTCTTC.

V usage is TRBV2 and J usage is TRBJ2-3; TRBD2 aligns across 7 bases. V shed 4 bases and J 2 bases; nucleotides not matched to a gene: 3. The CDR3 is 14 amino acids. Germline loops: CDR1 SNHLY, CDR2 FYNNEI. This CDR3 reads CASSGDYNTDTQYF. The CDR3 DNA is TGTGCCAGCAGTGGGGACTACAACACAGATACGCAGTATTTT.

The chain links TRBV5-5 to TRBJ2-2; the match to TRBD1 covers 9 bases. The CDR3 is 16 amino acids. The ends lost 4 bases at V and 3 bases at J; junction bases unmatched: 7. Germline lookup yields CDR1 SGHKS and CDR2 YYEKEE (reference sequence). DNA for the CDR3: TGTGCCAGCAGCGCGGGACAGGGTTGGGACACCGGGGAGCTGTTTTTT. Protein product: CASSAGQGWDTGELFF. The whole variable domain, remainder taken from reference TRBV5-5 and TRBJ2-2, is DAGVTQSPTHLIKTRGQQVTLRCSPISGHKSVSWYQQVLGQGPQFIFQYYEKEERGRGNFPDRFSARQFPNYSSELNVNALLLGDSALYLCASSAGQGWDTGELFFGEGSRLTVL.

V and J are TRBV30 and TRBJ2-1; 13 nucleotides align to TRBD2. The CDR3 runs 16 residues. The J segment lost 7 bases and the V segment lost 1 base, leaving 7 bases of the junction unmatched. The germline V gene has CDR1 GTSNPN and CDR2 SVGIG (reference sequence). CDR3 sequence reads: CAWSGLLAGGRNEQFF. The CDR3 DNA is TGTGCCTGGAGTGGATTACTAGCGGGAGGGAGGAATGAGCAGTTCTTC.

This chain links TRBV2 with TRBJ2-7, with 11 bases aligning to TRBD1. There are 13 residues in the CDR3. From germline, CDR1 is SNHLY and CDR2 FYNNEI. J gave up 7 bases and V 8 bases, and 7 bases lay outside the gene matches. The CDR3 coding sequence is TGTGCCAGCGGTGGACAGGGGGCGCGAGAGCAGTACTTC. Amino acid sequence: CASGGQGAREQYF.

A single count supports this clone. In DNA, the CDR3 is TGTGCCAGCAGTTTAACAGTATACGAGCAGTACTTC. Translation gives CASSLTVYEQYF. The rearrangement links TRBV28 to TRBJ2-7; D gene ambiguous. The CDR3 runs to 12 residues. Germline V gene lookup returns CDR1 MDHEN and CDR2 SYDVKM. V was trimmed by 2 bases and J by 4 bases, leaving 6 bases between them.

J is TRBJ1-2 and V is TRBV5-4, with 9 bases that match TRBD1. Germline CDR1 reads SGHNT; CDR2 reads YYREEE (reference sequence). J lost 5 bases, V lost 2 bases, and 7 bases had no gene match. This CDR3 region has 15 residues. CDR3 amino acids: CASSLQGARNYGYTF. The DNA of the CDR3 is TGTGCCAGCAGCTTACAGGGGGCGCGGAATTATGGCTACACCTTC.

The rearrangement uses TRBV28 and TRBJ2-3; 7 bases are a match to TRBD2. Per germline, CDR1 MDHEN and CDR2 SYDVKM. The CDR3 runs to 15 residues. V was pared by 2 bases and J by 4 bases, with 6 bases of the junction left unmatched. This chain's CDR3 is CASSLGGRTADTQYF. The CDR3 coding sequence is TGTGCCAGCAGTTTAGGCGGGAGAACAGCAGATACGCAGTATTTT.

This clone was observed a handful of times. The chain joins TRBV5-1 to TRBJ1-4; 9 nucleotides line up with TRBD1. CDR1 and CDR2 (germline): SGHRS, YFSETQ. The CDR3 length is 16 residues. The ends lost 3 bases at V and 6 bases at J; junction bases unmatched: 9. The CDR3 protein is CASSSSPGQGYEKLFF. The CDR3 DNA is TGCGCCAGCAGCTCCTCACCGGGACAGGGCTATGAAAAACTGTTTTTT.

The rearrangement links TRBV6-5 to TRBJ2-7; D is possibly TRBD1 (6 bases). The CDR3 has 14 residues. V gave up 4 bases and J gave up 5 bases, with 15 bases separating them. Germline CDR1 MNHEY, CDR2 SVGAGI. CDR3 protein: CASSFDRLQDEQYF. CDR3 in DNA: TGTGCCAGCAGTTTCGACAGGCTCCAGGACGAGCAGTACTTC.

The rearrangement uses TRBV10-2 and TRBJ2-7, with D perhaps matching TRBD2 (6 bases). Trimming shortened V by 3 bases and J by 2 bases, and 11 bases separated the two germline ends. Germline assignment: CDR1 WSHSY and CDR2 SAAADI. The CDR3 is 14 residues long. CDR3 amino acids: CASSELDYTYEQYF. DNA for the CDR3: TGCGCCAGCAGTGAATTGGACTATACCTACGAGCAGTACTTC.

The CDR3 DNA sequence: TGTGCCAGCAGTCGTCCCGGGACAGGGGACAATGAGCAGTTCTTC. Translated: CASSRPGTGDNEQFF. J is TRBJ2-1 and V is TRBV6-5, with TRBD1 matching 10 bases. After removal of 5 bases from V and 5 bases from J, the junction contained 6 bases not matched to a gene. The CDR3 contains 15 residues. CDR1 and CDR2 (germline): MNHEY, SVGAGI.

The CDR3 bases are TGTGCCAGCAGCTCCGGGGTAGCGGGAGCTGGGACCCAGTACTTC. This sequence encodes CASSSGVAGAGTQYF. This chain uses TRBV11-2 with TRBJ2-5, with 9 bases fitting TRBD2. This CDR3 has 15 residues. From germline, CDR1 is SGHAT and CDR2 FQNNGV. The trim removed 4 bases at V and 7 bases at J, leaving 10 bases unmatched.

The rearrangement uses TRBV5-1 and TRBJ1-3; TRBD1 is a possible D gene (5 bases). CDR3 length equals 15 residues. V dropped 4 bases and J dropped 8 bases, with 19 bases sitting between them. Germline loops: CDR1 SGHRS, CDR2 YFSETQ. In nucleotides, the CDR3 is TGCGCCAGCAGCCGGACGGAGGGGCCTACGGACACCATATATTTT. Its translation is CASSRTEGPTDTIYF.

As for this clone: The junction does not match germline at one end; this may be a read error. This chain connects TRBV5-6 to TRBJ2-3; TRBD2 matches at 12 bases. From germline, CDR1 is SGHDT and CDR2 YYEEEE. There are 12 residues in the CDR3. This CDR3 is CASGRGGDTQYF. CDR3 bases: TGCGCTAGCGGGAGGGGAGGAGATACGCAGTATTTT.